A selection of T cell receptor beta chains follows, all from one sample in a study of blood T cell repertoires in COVID-19. The assay was immunoSEQ multiplex PCR, and TCRdb's table has in-frame clones only and misses some. The sample carries 95,000 to 120,000 clones, roughly four fifths recorded once. The sequencing sample was made of peripheral blood. These receptors all stem from a woman between 70 and 85 years old with acute or convalescent COVID-19. The CDR3 runs from the conserved cysteine through the conserved F or W. The D gene is left open where the match is weak. Not all rows give a size; the values are once, few, many and, for expanded clones, a class.

v_gene: TRBV5-1
abundance: NA
j_gene: TRBJ2-6
d_gene: NA
len: 18
CDR3nt: TGCGCCAGCAGCTCGGACAGACCCCCGGGGTCTGGGGCCAACGTCCTGACTTTC
CDR3aa: CASSSDRPPGSGANVLTF

v_gene: TRBV14
abundance: NA
j_gene: TRBJ2-7
d_gene: TRBD1
len: 15
CDR3nt: TGTGCCAGCAGCCGGATGACAGGGTTCTCCTACGAGCAGTACTTC
CDR3aa: CASSRMTGFSYEQYF

v_gene: TRBV11-2
abundance: NA
j_gene: TRBJ1-2
d_gene: TRBD1
len: 15
CDR3nt: TGTGCCAGCAGCCCGTCGGGACAGCTGACCTATGGCTACACCTTC
CDR3aa: CASSPSGQLTYGYTF

v_gene: TRBV4-1
abundance: NA
j_gene: TRBJ2-2
d_gene: NA
len: 13
CDR3nt: TGCGCCAGCAGCCATCAGGGTGGCGGGGAGCTGTTTTTT
CDR3aa: CASSHQGGGELFF

v_gene: TRBV6-1
abundance: few
j_gene: TRBJ1-1
d_gene: TRBD1
len: 17
CDR3nt: TGTGCCAGCAGTGCCCTGACAGGGCTCCTACAAGGTGCTGAAGCTTTCTTT
CDR3aa: CASSALTGLLQGAEAFF

v_gene: TRBV7-3
abundance: NA
j_gene: TRBJ2-2
d_gene: NA
len: 14
CDR3nt: TGTGCCAGCAGCTTAACCCTACCCGGCGGGGAGCTGTTTTTT
CDR3aa: CASSLTLPGGELFF

v_gene: TRBV3-1/TRBV3-2
abundance: NA
j_gene: TRBJ2-3
d_gene: NA
len: 14
CDR3nt: TGTGCCAGCAGCCAACTCACCGGGGGAGATACGCAGTATTTT
CDR3aa: CASSQLTGGDTQYF

v_gene: TRBV6-6
abundance: NA
j_gene: TRBJ2-2
d_gene: TRBD1
len: 15
CDR3nt: TGTGCCAGCAGTTCGGGACAGGTGGGAACCGGGGAGCTGTTTTTT
CDR3aa: CASSSGQVGTGELFF

v_gene: TRBV12-5
abundance: NA
j_gene: TRBJ2-1
d_gene: NA
len: 19
CDR3nt: TGTGCTAGTGGTTTGGTATCTGACGACTGGGTCAGGGTTCCGAATGAGCAGTTCTTC
CDR3aa: CASGLVSDDWVRVPNEQFF

v_gene: TRBV7-2
abundance: NA
j_gene: TRBJ1-1
d_gene: NA
len: 15
CDR3nt: TGTGCCAGCAGCTTAGGTGGGGGAGGTGGGACTGAAGCTTTCTTT
CDR3aa: CASSLGGGGGTEAFF

v_gene: TRBV6-6
abundance: once
j_gene: TRBJ2-1
d_gene: TRBD1
len: 18
CDR3nt: TGTGCCAGCAGTCCCGACGGAGGCGGGACAGGGAAGGGCAATGAGCAGTTCTTC
CDR3aa: CASSPDGGGTGKGNEQFF

v_gene: TRBV5-6
abundance: NA
j_gene: TRBJ2-5
d_gene: NA
len: 13
CDR3nt: TGTGCCAGCAGCTTTCAGTCAACGGAGACCCAGTACTTC
CDR3aa: CASSFQSTETQYF

v_gene: TRBV29-1
abundance: NA
j_gene: TRBJ1-2
d_gene: TRBD1
len: 13
CDR3nt: TGCAGCGTCAATTCCGGGACAGCGTATGGCTACACCTTC
CDR3aa: CSVNSGTAYGYTF

v_gene: TRBV5-1
abundance: once
j_gene: TRBJ2-7
d_gene: TRBD1
len: 16
CDR3nt: TGCGCCAGCAGCTTGGAATCGATGGGACAGGGAGCAAAGCAGTACTTC
CDR3aa: CASSLESMGQGAKQYF

v_gene: TRBV5-1
abundance: NA
j_gene: TRBJ1-1
d_gene: TRBD1
len: 13
CDR3nt: TGCGCCAGCAAGGCAGGGGGCCACACTGAAGCTTTCTTT
CDR3aa: CASKAGGHTEAFF

v_gene: TRBV2
abundance: NA
j_gene: TRBJ2-3
d_gene: NA
len: 15
CDR3nt: TGTGCCAGCAGTGGGACAGCCACTAGCACAGATACGCAGTATTTT
CDR3aa: CASSGTATSTDTQYF

v_gene: TRBV27
abundance: NA
j_gene: TRBJ2-2
d_gene: NA
len: 13
CDR3nt: TGTGCCAGCATCTATAGGAACACCGGGGAGCTGTTTTTT
CDR3aa: CASIYRNTGELFF

v_gene: TRBV7-3
abundance: NA
j_gene: TRBJ1-2
d_gene: TRBD1
len: 15
CDR3nt: TGTGCCAGCAGCCCATCAGGGGGCCAGGGCTATGGCTACACCTTC
CDR3aa: CASSPSGGQGYGYTF

v_gene: TRBV20-1
abundance: once
j_gene: TRBJ1-2
d_gene: TRBD1
len: 16
CDR3nt: TGCAGTGCTAGTGGACAGGGGGCCAGGGAGCGCTATGGCTACACCTTC
CDR3aa: CSASGQGARERYGYTF

v_gene: TRBV27
abundance: NA
j_gene: TRBJ1-6
d_gene: NA
len: 15
CDR3nt: TGTGCCAGCAGTTCGGGAGCTTCCTATAATTCACCCCTCCACTTT
CDR3aa: CASSSGASYNSPLHF

v_gene: TRBV7-2
abundance: few
j_gene: TRBJ1-5
d_gene: TRBD1
len: 14
CDR3nt: TGTGCCAGCAGCTTAGAAAGGGGGCATCAGCCCCAGCATTTT
CDR3aa: CASSLERGHQPQHF

v_gene: TRBV19
abundance: NA
j_gene: TRBJ2-2
d_gene: NA
len: 16
CDR3nt: TGTGCCAGTAGTATAGGTGGGAGGTCTCGTGACGGGGAGCTGTTTTTT
CDR3aa: CASSIGGRSRDGELFF

v_gene: TRBV7-9
abundance: few
j_gene: TRBJ2-2
d_gene: NA
len: 16
CDR3nt: TGTGCCAGCAGCTTTGGACGCGGGCTGAACACCGGGGAGCTGTTTTTT
CDR3aa: CASSFGRGLNTGELFF

v_gene: TRBV28
abundance: NA
j_gene: TRBJ2-1
d_gene: NA
len: 14
CDR3nt: TGTGCCAGCAGTTTACAGCGTCCTCACAATGAGCAGTTCTTC
CDR3aa: CASSLQRPHNEQFF

v_gene: TRBV6-5
abundance: few
j_gene: TRBJ1-1
d_gene: TRBD1
len: 14
CDR3nt: TGTGCCATCGGGGGGCCGGGACAGGGAACGAGGGCTTTCTTT
CDR3aa: CAIGGPGQGTRAFF

v_gene: TRBV28
abundance: NA
j_gene: TRBJ2-7
d_gene: NA
len: 13
CDR3nt: TGTGCCAGCCAGAGGGACTCAACCTACGAGCAGTACTTC
CDR3aa: CASQRDSTYEQYF

v_gene: TRBV28
abundance: NA
j_gene: TRBJ1-2
d_gene: TRBD1
len: 12
CDR3nt: TGTGCCAGCACCGGGACAGGGGATGGCTACACCTTC
CDR3aa: CASTGTGDGYTF

v_gene: TRBV28
abundance: NA
j_gene: TRBJ1-1
d_gene: NA
len: 13
CDR3nt: TGTGCCAGCAGTTTCTGGGGGCTCACTGAAGCTTTCTTT
CDR3aa: CASSFWGLTEAFF

v_gene: TRBV28
abundance: NA
j_gene: TRBJ1-5
d_gene: NA
len: 16
CDR3nt: TGTGCCAGCAGTTCCTCAGGGGCTAATCGCAATCAGCCCCAGCATTTT
CDR3aa: CASSSSGANRNQPQHF

v_gene: TRBV7-9
abundance: NA
j_gene: TRBJ1-4
d_gene: TRBD1
len: 16
CDR3nt: TGTGCCAGCAAGCCCGGACAGGGGGTAAGGGACGAAAAACTGTTTTTT
CDR3aa: CASKPGQGVRDEKLFF

v_gene: TRBV7-6
abundance: NA
j_gene: TRBJ2-3
d_gene: TRBD2
len: 14
CDR3nt: TGTGCCAGCAGCTTGCCAGCGGGAGAAGATACGCAGTATTTT
CDR3aa: CASSLPAGEDTQYF